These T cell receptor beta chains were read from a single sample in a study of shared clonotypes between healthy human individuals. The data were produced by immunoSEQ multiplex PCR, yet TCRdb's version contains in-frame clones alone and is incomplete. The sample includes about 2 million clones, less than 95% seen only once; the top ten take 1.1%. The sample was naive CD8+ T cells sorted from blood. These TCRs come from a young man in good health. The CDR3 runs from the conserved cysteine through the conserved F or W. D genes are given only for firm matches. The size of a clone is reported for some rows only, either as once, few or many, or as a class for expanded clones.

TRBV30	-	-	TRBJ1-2	CAWKVRAANYGYTF	TGTGCCTGGAAGGTACGGGCAGCTAACTATGGCTACACCTTC
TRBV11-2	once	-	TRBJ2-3	CASSIGADTQYF	TGTGCCAGCAGCATAGGGGCAGATACGCAGTATTTT
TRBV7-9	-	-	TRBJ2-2	CASSLFNAGELFF	TGTGCCAGCAGCTTATTTAATGCCGGGGAGCTGTTTTTT
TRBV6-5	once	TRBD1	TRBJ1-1	CASSYRTGATEAFF	TGTGCCAGCAGTTACCGGACAGGAGCCACTGAAGCTTTCTTT
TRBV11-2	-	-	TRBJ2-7	CASSMKTYEQYF	TGTGCCAGCAGTATGAAAACCTACGAGCAGTACTTC
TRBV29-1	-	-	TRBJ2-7	CSVEVGLKNEQYF	TGCAGCGTTGAGGTAGGTCTGAAGAACGAGCAGTACTTC
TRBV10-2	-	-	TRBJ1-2	CASSDPGDYGYTF	TGCGCCAGCAGTGACCCTGGGGACTATGGCTACACCTTC
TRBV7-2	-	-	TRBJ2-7	CASSLPGSSYEQYF	TGTGCCAGCAGCTTACCGGGCAGCTCCTACGAGCAGTACTTC
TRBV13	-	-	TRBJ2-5	CASSFTGTSAETQYF	TGTGCCAGCAGCTTTACCGGGACCAGCGCAGAGACCCAGTACTTC
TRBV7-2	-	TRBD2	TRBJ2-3	CASSYAGGVQYF	TGTGCCAGCAGCTATGCGGGAGGGGTGCAGTATTTT
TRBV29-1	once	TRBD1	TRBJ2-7	CSVYGQGGSYEQYF	TGCAGCGTTTATGGACAGGGGGGGTCCTACGAGCAGTACTTC
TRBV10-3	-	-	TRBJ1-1	CAIVGDMNTEAFF	TGTGCCATCGTGGGGGATATGAACACTGAAGCTTTCTTT
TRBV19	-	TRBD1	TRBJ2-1	CASSIPVYRGDYNEQFF	TGTGCCAGTAGTATACCGGTCTACAGGGGGGATTACAATGAGCAGTTCTTC
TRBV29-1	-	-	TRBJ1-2	CSVEDNWSGYTF	TGCAGCGTTGAAGATAATTGGAGCGGCTACACCTTC
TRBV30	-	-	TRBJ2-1	CAWSVQSVYNEQFF	TGTGCCTGGAGTGTACAGTCAGTTTACAATGAGCAGTTCTTC
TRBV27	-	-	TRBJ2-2	CASGGTAGVSGELFF	TGTGCCAGCGGAGGGACAGCGGGGGTCTCCGGGGAGCTGTTTTTT
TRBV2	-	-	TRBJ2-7	CASSEYGGVYEQYF	TGTGCCAGCAGTGAATACGGGGGCGTTTACGAGCAGTACTTC
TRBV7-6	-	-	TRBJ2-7	CASSLGRRDYEQYF	TGTGCCAGCAGCTTAGGTCGACGGGACTACGAGCAGTACTTC
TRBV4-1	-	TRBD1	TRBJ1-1	CASSQIFGQENTEAFF	TGCGCCAGCAGCCAAATTTTCGGACAGGAGAACACTGAAGCTTTCTTT
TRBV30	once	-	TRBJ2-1	CAWSELGGEQFF	TGTGCCTGGAGTGAGTTGGGAGGTGAGCAGTTCTTC
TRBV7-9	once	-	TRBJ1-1	CASLMNTEAFF	TGTGCCAGCCTCATGAACACTGAAGCTTTCTTT
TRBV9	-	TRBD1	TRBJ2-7	CASSGPGQGYEQYF	TGTGCCAGCAGCGGTCCGGGACAGGGCTACGAGCAGTACTTC
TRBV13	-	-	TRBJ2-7	CASSAGLGEHEQYF	TGTGCCAGCAGCGCCGGACTCGGGGAACACGAGCAGTACTTC
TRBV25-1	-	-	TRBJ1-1	CASSEERTEAFF	TGTGCCAGCAGTGAAGAGAGGACTGAAGCTTTCTTT
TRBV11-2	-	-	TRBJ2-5	CASSFVGPRGQETQYF	TGTGCCAGCAGCTTTGTTGGCCCCAGGGGACAAGAGACCCAGTACTTC
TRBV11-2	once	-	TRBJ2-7	CASSLGQGNYEQYF	TGTGCCAGCAGCTTGGGGCAGGGTAACTACGAGCAGTACTTC
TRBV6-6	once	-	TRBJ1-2	CASSYGRDYGYTF	TGTGCCAGCAGTTATGGCAGAGACTATGGCTACACCTTC
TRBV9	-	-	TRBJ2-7	CASSSGQSHEQYF	TGTGCCAGCAGCTCCGGACAGTCCCACGAGCAGTACTTC
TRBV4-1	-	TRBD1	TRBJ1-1	CASSQLRTGGNPEAFF	TGCGCCAGCAGCCAACTTAGGACAGGGGGAAATCCTGAAGCTTTCTTT
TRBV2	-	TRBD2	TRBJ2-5	CASVGLAGGPGETQYF	TGTGCCAGCGTGGGACTAGCGGGAGGGCCGGGGGAGACCCAGTACTTC
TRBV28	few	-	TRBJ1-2	CASSEQGNYGYTF	TGTGCCAGCAGCGAACAGGGTAACTATGGCTACACCTTC
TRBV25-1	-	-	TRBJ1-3	CASSEYPEGNTIYF	TGTGCCAGCAGTGAATATCCGGAGGGAAACACCATATATTTT
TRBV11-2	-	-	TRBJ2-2	CASSAYGGLNTGELFF	TGTGCCAGCAGCGCCTACGGGGGGCTGAACACCGGGGAGCTGTTTTTT
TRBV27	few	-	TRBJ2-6	CASSFQGPGANVLTF	TGTGCCAGCAGTTTTCAGGGACCTGGGGCCAACGTCCTGACTTTC
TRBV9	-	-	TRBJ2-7	CASSVGVGSDEQYF	TGTGCCAGCAGCGTAGGGGTGGGGTCAGACGAGCAGTACTTC
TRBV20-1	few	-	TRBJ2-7	CSAQAAVEQYF	TGCAGTGCTCAAGCAGCGGTTGAGCAGTACTTC
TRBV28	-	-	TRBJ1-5	CASSLGRVGNQPQHF	TGTGCCAGCAGTTTGGGTCGAGTGGGCAATCAGCCCCAGCATTTT
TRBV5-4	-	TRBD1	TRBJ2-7	CASSWDRGLYEQYF	TGTGCCAGCAGCTGGGACAGGGGACTTTACGAGCAGTACTTC
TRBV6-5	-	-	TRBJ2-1	CASSFGDPPNEQFF	TGTGCCAGCAGTTTTGGGGACCCGCCCAATGAGCAGTTCTTC
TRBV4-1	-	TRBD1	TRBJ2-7	CASSPGQGDYEQYF	TGCGCCAGCAGCCCCGGACAGGGGGATTACGAGCAGTACTTC
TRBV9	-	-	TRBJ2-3	CASSQSGFSTDTQYF	TGTGCCAGCAGCCAAAGTGGATTCAGCACAGATACGCAGTATTTT
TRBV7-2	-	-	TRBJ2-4	CASHGVGAVKNIQYF	TGTGCCAGCCACGGGGTCGGAGCAGTCAAAAACATTCAGTACTTC
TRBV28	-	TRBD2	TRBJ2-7	CASSFSPLAGVFEQYF	TGTGCCAGCAGTTTCTCACCCCTAGCGGGAGTGTTCGAGCAGTACTTC
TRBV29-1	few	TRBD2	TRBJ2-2	CGLAGGTGELFF	TGCGGGTTGGCGGGAGGAACCGGGGAGCTGTTTTTT